The T cell receptor beta chain under discussion was sequenced for a study of blood T cell repertoires in COVID-19. About the study: Donors in the United States, Italy and Spain gave samples during acute or convalescent COVID-19. PBMCs, B-cell-depleted T cells, or T cells provided the cDNA or gDNA that made up the material.

In the study's own analysis: It was from reference gene primer amplification that nucleated cell counts were estimated. Sequencing was performed with immunoSEQ multiplex PCR; in TCRdb, only in-frame clones are kept and a portion is missing. The D gene and trimming were derived from the DNA, and the V and J assignments and clone size from that table. The sample records 65,000 to 95,000 clones, 89% being singletons. Sequences were obtained from peripheral blood. This TCR was sampled from a man in his sixties or seventies with active or convalescent COVID-19.

The CDR3 spells CASSLAAGVGYTF. The CDR3 DNA sequence: TGTGCCAGCAGCTTAGCTGCAGGGGTAGGCTACACCTTC. The chain combines TRBV7-9 with TRBJ1-2, with D possibly being TRBD1 (6 bases). The CDR3 is made up of 13 amino acids. Germline V gene data show CDR1 as SEHNR and CDR2 as FQNEAQ (reference sequence). V lost 0 bases and J lost 8, with 10 bases in between.